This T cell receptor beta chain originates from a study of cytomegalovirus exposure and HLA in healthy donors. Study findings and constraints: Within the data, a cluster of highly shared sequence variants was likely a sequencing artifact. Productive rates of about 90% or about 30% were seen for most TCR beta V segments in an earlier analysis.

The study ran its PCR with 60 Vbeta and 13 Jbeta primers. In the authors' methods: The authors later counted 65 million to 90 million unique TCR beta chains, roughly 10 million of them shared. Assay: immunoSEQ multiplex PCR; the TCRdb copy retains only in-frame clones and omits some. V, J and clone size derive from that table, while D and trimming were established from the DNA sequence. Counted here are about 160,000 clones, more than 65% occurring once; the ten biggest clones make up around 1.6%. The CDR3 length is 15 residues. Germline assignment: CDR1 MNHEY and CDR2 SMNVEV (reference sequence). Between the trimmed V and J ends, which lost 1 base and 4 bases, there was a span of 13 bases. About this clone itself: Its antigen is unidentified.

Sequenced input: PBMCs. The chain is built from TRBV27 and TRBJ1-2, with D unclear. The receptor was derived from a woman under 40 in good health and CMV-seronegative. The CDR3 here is CASSLFPGVVYGYTF. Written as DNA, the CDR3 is TGTGCCAGCAGTTTATTTCCGGGTGTCGTCTATGGCTACACCTTC.